This T cell receptor beta chain was recovered during a study of T-cell reconstitution after alpha-beta-depleted transplantation in children. The library targeted TCRbeta and was prepared with unique molecular identifiers. Via MiXCR, TCRdb re-called the PCR reads, giving one row per CDR3 protein. The sample has about 460,000 distinct CDR3 sequences; roughly a tenth are singletons. This clonotype was detected many times. Its specificity is not known. General observations from the study: Several hundred rapidly expanded clones from non-depleted graft cells reportedly supplied alpha-beta T cells about two months post-transplant. T-cell numbers and diversity, one year after transplant, stemmed largely from T cells that were newly produced.

The clonotype comes from a child younger than 10 with inherited bone marrow failure, due to receive a stem cell transplant. The specimen was PBMCs, collected before TCRalphabeta/CD19-depleted stem cell transplant.

The CDR3 region has the DNA TGTGCCAGCAGTTTACTGGTCAGCGGGGGACAGGGCTCCTACAATGAGCAGTTCTTC. It yields the protein CASSLLVSGGQGSYNEQFF. The V call is TRBV28, the J call TRBJ2-1, with D possibly matching TRBD1 (9 bases). Trimming stripped 2 bases from V and 0 bases from J, with 20 bases between. The length of the CDR3 is 19 residues. Germline V gene sequence: CDR1 MDHEN, CDR2 SYDVKM.